Listed below are T cell receptor beta chains from one sample, sequenced in a study of blood T cells in healthy people across ages. A single record per CDR3 protein comes from TCRdb applying MiXCR to the 5' RACE reads. The table shows over a million distinct CDR3 sequences, with 35% to 50% occurring only once. The specimen sequenced was blood. These receptors were collected from an older woman in good health. CDR3s include the opening cysteine and the closing phenylalanine or tryptophan. Fields, in order: clone size, D gene, J gene, V gene, CDR3 DNA, CDR3 protein. The D gene is left open where the match is weak. Size tells how often a clone was seen (once, few, many) or the class of an expanded clone, and some rows leave it out.

clone size: -
D gene: -
J gene: TRBJ2-3
V gene: TRBV5-5
CDR3 DNA: TGTGCCAGCAGCCCTACGGTGGGGGGGCGCACAGATACGCAGTATTTT
CDR3 protein: CASSPTVGGRTDTQYF

clone size: few
D gene: TRBD1
J gene: TRBJ2-7
V gene: TRBV3-1
CDR3 DNA: TGTGCCAGCAGCCCCTACAGGGGGCTCGGCGAGCAGTACTTC
CDR3 protein: CASSPYRGLGEQYF

clone size: -
D gene: -
J gene: TRBJ2-7
V gene: TRBV27
CDR3 DNA: TGTGCCAGCAGTAGGGGCAGGGCGACCGAGCAGTACTTC
CDR3 protein: CASSRGRATEQYF

clone size: few
D gene: TRBD2
J gene: TRBJ2-7
V gene: TRBV12-3/TRBV12-4
CDR3 DNA: TGTGCCAGCAGCCTTCGGGGAGGGCCTACCTACGAGCAGTACTTC
CDR3 protein: CASSLRGGPTYEQYF

clone size: -
D gene: TRBD2
J gene: TRBJ2-7
V gene: TRBV6-5
CDR3 DNA: TGTGCCAGCAGTCAACAAGCGGGAGTCTACGAGCAGTACTTC
CDR3 protein: CASSQQAGVYEQYF

clone size: many
D gene: -
J gene: TRBJ2-7
V gene: TRBV10-3
CDR3 DNA: TGTGCCATCAGTGAGTCTACCTACGAGCAGTACTTC
CDR3 protein: CAISESTYEQYF

clone size: -
D gene: -
J gene: TRBJ1-2
V gene: TRBV30
CDR3 DNA: TGTGCCAGCAACAGAGTAACCGACTATGGCTACACCTTC
CDR3 protein: CASNRVTDYGYTF

clone size: -
D gene: -
J gene: TRBJ1-4
V gene: TRBV25-1
CDR3 DNA: TGTGCCAGCAGTGACAGGGGTCAAGAAAAACTGTTTTTT
CDR3 protein: CASSDRGQEKLFF

clone size: many
D gene: -
J gene: TRBJ2-7
V gene: TRBV6-6
CDR3 DNA: TGTGCCAGCCGAGAACTGAGCTCCTACGAGCAGTACTTC
CDR3 protein: CASRELSSYEQYF

clone size: -
D gene: TRBD1
J gene: TRBJ1-2
V gene: TRBV5-1
CDR3 DNA: TGCGCCAGCAGCGTGACAGGGGATAATGGAGGAGGCTACACCTTC
CDR3 protein: CASSVTGDNGGGYTF

clone size: -
D gene: TRBD1
J gene: TRBJ2-1
V gene: TRBV7-2
CDR3 DNA: TGTGCCAGCAGCCCCTCTCAGGGGGCTTACAATGAGCAGTTCTTC
CDR3 protein: CASSPSQGAYNEQFF

clone size: few
D gene: -
J gene: TRBJ2-7
V gene: TRBV12-3/TRBV12-4
CDR3 DNA: TGTGCCAGCAGTTTAGGAGAGGGCCGCGAGCAGTACTTC
CDR3 protein: CASSLGEGREQYF

clone size: many
D gene: TRBD2
J gene: TRBJ2-3
V gene: TRBV3-1
CDR3 DNA: TGTGCCAGCAGCCAAGTTTCAGGAGCGGGAGCGACAGATACGCAGTATTTT
CDR3 protein: CASSQVSGAGATDTQYF

clone size: few
D gene: TRBD1
J gene: TRBJ1-2
V gene: TRBV29-1
CDR3 DNA: TGCAGCACAGGGACAGGGCAATCGACAAATGGCTACACCTTC
CDR3 protein: CSTGTGQSTNGYTF

clone size: -
D gene: -
J gene: TRBJ1-2
V gene: TRBV12-3/TRBV12-4
CDR3 DNA: TGTGCCAGCACTCCGTCCTCTTCAGGGCCCCACTATGGCTACACCTTC
CDR3 protein: CASTPSSSGPHYGYTF

clone size: -
D gene: -
J gene: TRBJ2-3
V gene: TRBV20-1
CDR3 DNA: TGCAGTGCTAGAGATCTCCTGAGCAGGGGCACAGATACGCAGTATTTT
CDR3 protein: CSARDLLSRGTDTQYF

clone size: few
D gene: -
J gene: TRBJ2-5
V gene: TRBV20-1
CDR3 DNA: TGCAGTGCTAGAGATCAGGTGGGGGCGCCGGAGACCCAGTACTTC
CDR3 protein: CSARDQVGAPETQYF

clone size: -
D gene: TRBD1
J gene: TRBJ1-1
V gene: TRBV5-1
CDR3 DNA: TGCGCCAGCAGCTTGTCTGGGACAGGGGTAACTGAAGCTTTCTTT
CDR3 protein: CASSLSGTGVTEAFF

clone size: few
D gene: -
J gene: TRBJ2-1
V gene: TRBV10-2
CDR3 DNA: TGCGCCAGCGAGGGCGCCTACAATGAGCAGTTCTTC
CDR3 protein: CASEGAYNEQFF

clone size: -
D gene: -
J gene: TRBJ2-3
V gene: TRBV6-5
CDR3 DNA: TGTGCCAGCAGTTACTTCCCCGGGGATACGCAGTATTTT
CDR3 protein: CASSYFPGDTQYF

clone size: -
D gene: -
J gene: TRBJ2-7
V gene: TRBV30
CDR3 DNA: TGTGCCTGGAGTAAATTCTCCAATGAGCAGTACTTC
CDR3 protein: CAWSKFSNEQYF

clone size: -
D gene: TRBD2
J gene: TRBJ2-5
V gene: TRBV20-1
CDR3 DNA: TGCAGTGCTAGAGTACTAGCGTCACAGACCCAGTACTTC
CDR3 protein: CSARVLASQTQYF

clone size: few
D gene: TRBD2
J gene: TRBJ2-1
V gene: TRBV7-9
CDR3 DNA: TGTGCCAGCAGCTTAGTTCTGCGGGGGAACTACAATGAGCAGTTCTTC
CDR3 protein: CASSLVLRGNYNEQFF

clone size: -
D gene: -
J gene: TRBJ2-1
V gene: TRBV5-1
CDR3 DNA: TGCGCCAGCACCCAGACTACCTACAATGAGCAGTTCTTC
CDR3 protein: CASTQTTYNEQFF

clone size: few
D gene: -
J gene: TRBJ2-7
V gene: TRBV10-3
CDR3 DNA: TGTGCCACCGGTGACTCCTTATACGAGCAGTACTTC
CDR3 protein: CATGDSLYEQYF

clone size: few
D gene: TRBD2
J gene: TRBJ2-4
V gene: TRBV27
CDR3 DNA: TGTGCCAGCAGGAAGACTAGCGGCCTAGCCAAAAACATTCAGTACTTC
CDR3 protein: CASRKTSGLAKNIQYF

clone size: -
D gene: -
J gene: TRBJ2-3
V gene: TRBV30
CDR3 DNA: TGTGCCTGGAGTAAGGGAGGCACAGATACGCAGTATTTT
CDR3 protein: CAWSKGGTDTQYF

clone size: -
D gene: TRBD1
J gene: TRBJ2-7
V gene: TRBV7-2
CDR3 DNA: TGTGCCAGCAGCCCAACCACAACCCGACAGGGGAGAGGCTACGAGCAGTACTTC
CDR3 protein: CASSPTTTRQGRGYEQYF

clone size: -
D gene: -
J gene: TRBJ2-5
V gene: TRBV12-3/TRBV12-4
CDR3 DNA: TGTGCCAGCAGTTTAACCGGGGTACCCGGGGAGACCCAGTACTTC
CDR3 protein: CASSLTGVPGETQYF

clone size: few
D gene: TRBD2
J gene: TRBJ2-1
V gene: TRBV27
CDR3 DNA: TGTGCCAGCAGGACGGTAGCGGGAGATTATAGAAGCGAGCAGTTCTTC
CDR3 protein: CASRTVAGDYRSEQFF

clone size: few
D gene: -
J gene: TRBJ2-3
V gene: TRBV29-1
CDR3 DNA: TGCAGCGTTAACGCGGGCAACACAGATACGCAGTATTTT
CDR3 protein: CSVNAGNTDTQYF

clone size: few
D gene: -
J gene: TRBJ2-3
V gene: TRBV5-1
CDR3 DNA: TGCGCCAGCAGCTTGTTGGCAGATACGCAGTATTTT
CDR3 protein: CASSLLADTQYF

clone size: once
D gene: TRBD2
J gene: TRBJ2-7
V gene: TRBV9
CDR3 DNA: TGTGCCAGCAGCGTAGTGAGACTAGCGAGGTACGAGCAGTACTTC
CDR3 protein: CASSVVRLARYEQYF

clone size: many
D gene: -
J gene: TRBJ2-7
V gene: TRBV20-1
CDR3 DNA: TGCAGTGCTAGAGATCTCAGGGGCCCGTCCTACTACGAGCAGTACTTC
CDR3 protein: CSARDLRGPSYYEQYF

clone size: -
D gene: -
J gene: TRBJ1-4
V gene: TRBV28
CDR3 DNA: TGTGCCAGCAGCAAAAGACATTCAACTAATGAAGAACTGTTTTTT
CDR3 protein: CASSKRHSTNEELFF

clone size: few
D gene: -
J gene: TRBJ2-7
V gene: TRBV2
CDR3 DNA: TGTGCCAGCAGTGAAGCGACGGGTGAGCCCTACGAGCAGTACTTC
CDR3 protein: CASSEATGEPYEQYF

clone size: once
D gene: TRBD2
J gene: TRBJ2-7
V gene: TRBV9
CDR3 DNA: TGTGCCAGCAACGGCGGCGGGAGAGACCAGAGCTCCTACAATGAGCAGTACTTC
CDR3 protein: CASNGGGRDQSSYNEQYF

clone size: -
D gene: -
J gene: TRBJ2-7
V gene: TRBV27
CDR3 DNA: TGTGCCAGCAGCTTTACTCCCTCCTACGAGCAGTACTTC
CDR3 protein: CASSFTPSYEQYF

clone size: -
D gene: -
J gene: TRBJ2-5
V gene: TRBV30
CDR3 DNA: TGTGCCTGGAGTGGACGGGGGACCCAGTACTTC
CDR3 protein: CAWSGRGTQYF

clone size: few
D gene: -
J gene: TRBJ2-1
V gene: TRBV3-1
CDR3 DNA: TGTGCCAGCAGCCAAGAGGCCCTTTCGCGGGAGTTCTTC
CDR3 protein: CASSQEALSREFF

clone size: few
D gene: TRBD1
J gene: TRBJ1-5
V gene: TRBV5-1
CDR3 DNA: TGCGCCAGCAGCCGGGGACAGGGGGCGTCCAGGAGTCGGAGCAATCAGCCCCAGCATTTT
CDR3 protein: CASSRGQGASRSRSNQPQHF